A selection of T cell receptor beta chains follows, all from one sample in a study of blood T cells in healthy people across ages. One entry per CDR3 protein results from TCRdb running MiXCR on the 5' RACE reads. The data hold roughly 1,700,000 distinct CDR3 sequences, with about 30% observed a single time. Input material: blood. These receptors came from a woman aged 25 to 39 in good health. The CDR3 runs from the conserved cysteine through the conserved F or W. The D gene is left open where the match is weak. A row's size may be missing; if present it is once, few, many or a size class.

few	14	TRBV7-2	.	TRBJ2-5	CASRRPIPQETQYF	TGTGCCAGTCGCCGACCGATCCCCCAAGAGACCCAGTACTTC
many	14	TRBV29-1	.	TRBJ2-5	CSVDGRDSQETQYF	TGCAGCGTTGATGGGAGGGACAGCCAAGAGACCCAGTACTTC
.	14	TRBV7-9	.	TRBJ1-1	CASSLDGDGTEAFF	TGTGCCAGCAGCTTAGATGGGGACGGGACTGAAGCTTTCTTT
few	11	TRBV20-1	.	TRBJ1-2	CSALDLNGYTF	TGCAGTGCATTGGACTTAAATGGCTACACCTTC
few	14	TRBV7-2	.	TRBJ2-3	CASSLLSPTDTQYF	TGTGCCAGCAGCTTACTCTCACCGACAGATACGCAGTATTTT
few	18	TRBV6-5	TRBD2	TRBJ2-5	CASSYSRGGIERRETQYF	TGTGCCAGCAGTTACTCACGCGGGGGGATCGAACGGCGAGAGACCCAGTACTTC
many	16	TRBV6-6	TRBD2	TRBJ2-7	CASSRGLAGVPYEQYF	TGTGCCAGCAGCAGGGGGCTAGCGGGGGTCCCCTACGAGCAGTACTTC
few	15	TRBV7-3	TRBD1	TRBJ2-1	CASSLGTGGLNEQFF	TGTGCCAGCAGCTTGGGGACAGGGGGTCTCAATGAGCAGTTCTTC
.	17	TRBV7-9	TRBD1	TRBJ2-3	CASSLSTDRGVADTQYF	TGTGCCAGCAGCCTATCAACGGACAGGGGGGTCGCAGATACGCAGTATTTT
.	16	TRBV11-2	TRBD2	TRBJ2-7	CASTPGLAGNSYEQYF	TGTGCCAGCACCCCTGGACTAGCGGGCAACTCCTACGAGCAGTACTTC
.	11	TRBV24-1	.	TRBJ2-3	CATREADTQYF	TGTGCCACCAGGGAAGCAGATACGCAGTATTTT
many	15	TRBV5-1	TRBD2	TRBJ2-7	CASSDQREGRTEQYF	TGCGCCAGCAGCGACCAGCGGGAGGGCCGAACCGAGCAGTACTTC
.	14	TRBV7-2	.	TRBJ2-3	CASSSVTTRDTQYF	TGTGCCAGCAGCTCCGTGACGACTCGGGATACGCAGTATTTT
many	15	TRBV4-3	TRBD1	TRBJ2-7	CASSQLGTATYEQYF	TGCGCCAGCAGCCAATTAGGGACAGCCACCTACGAGCAGTACTTC
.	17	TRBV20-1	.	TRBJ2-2	CSARSPVGGKNTGELFF	TGCAGTGCTAGATCTCCCGTCGGCGGGAAGAACACCGGGGAGCTGTTTTTT
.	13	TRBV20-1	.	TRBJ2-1	CSARGPARGEQFF	TGCAGTGCTAGAGGTCCTGCCAGAGGTGAGCAGTTCTTC
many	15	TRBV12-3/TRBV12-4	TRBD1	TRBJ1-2	CASSLWPGQGNGYTF	TGTGCCAGCAGTCTCTGGCCGGGACAGGGGAATGGCTACACCTTC
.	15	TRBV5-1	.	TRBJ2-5	CASSLEVTGSETQYF	TGCGCCAGCAGCTTGGAAGTAACGGGAAGCGAGACCCAGTACTTC
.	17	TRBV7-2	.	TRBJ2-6	CASSPSGRVWGANVLTF	TGTGCCAGCAGCCCGTCCGGGCGGGTATGGGGGGCCAACGTCCTGACTTTC
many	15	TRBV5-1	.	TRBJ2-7	CASSLETDHYYEQYF	TGCGCCAGCAGCTTGGAGACGGATCACTACTACGAGCAGTACTTC
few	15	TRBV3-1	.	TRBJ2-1	CASSRRGVGFDEQFF	TGTGCCAGCAGCCGTAGGGGGGTTGGTTTCGATGAGCAGTTCTTC
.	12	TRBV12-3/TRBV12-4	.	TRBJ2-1	CASPTGQETQFF	TGTGCCAGCCCGACCGGTCAAGAGACCCAGTTCTTC
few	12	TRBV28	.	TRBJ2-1	CASSAGVNEQFF	TGTGCCAGCAGTGCAGGGGTCAATGAGCAGTTCTTC
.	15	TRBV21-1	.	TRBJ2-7	CASSDTGTDRYEQYF	TGTGCCAGCAGCGACACCGGGACAGATCGCTACGAGCAGTACTTC
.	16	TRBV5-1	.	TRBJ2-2	CASSLGLTANTGELFF	TGCGCCAGCAGCTTGGGACTCACCGCGAACACCGGGGAGCTGTTTTTT
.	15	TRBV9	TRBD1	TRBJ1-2	CASSVKGTGSYGYTF	TGTGCCAGCAGCGTAAAGGGGACAGGGAGCTATGGCTACACCTTC
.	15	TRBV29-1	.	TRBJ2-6	CSVEQPNSGANALTF	TGCAGCGTTGAACAGCCTAACTCTGGGGCCAACGCCCTGACTTTC
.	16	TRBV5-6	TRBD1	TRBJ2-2	CASSPQTGGNTGELFF	TGTGCCAGCAGCCCTCAAACAGGGGGCAACACCGGGGAGCTGTTTTTT
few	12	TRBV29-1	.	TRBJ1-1	CSVKTENTEAFF	TGCAGCGTCAAGACAGAGAACACTGAAGCTTTCTTT
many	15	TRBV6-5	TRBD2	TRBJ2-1	CASRIAGASDNEQFF	TGTGCCAGCAGAATAGCGGGAGCGTCGGACAATGAGCAGTTCTTC
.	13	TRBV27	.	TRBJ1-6	CASSPRQYSPLHF	TGTGCCAGCAGTCCCAGACAGTATTCACCCCTCCACTTT
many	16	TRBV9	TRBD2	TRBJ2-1	CASSVGLAGGPNEQFF	TGTGCCAGCAGCGTCGGACTAGCGGGGGGCCCTAATGAGCAGTTCTTC
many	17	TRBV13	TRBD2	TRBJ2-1	CASSKNTLAGAYNEQFF	TGTGCCAGCAGCAAAAACACCTTAGCGGGGGCCTACAATGAGCAGTTCTTC
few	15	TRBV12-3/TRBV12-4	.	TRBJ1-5	CASSLADNSNQPQHF	TGTGCCAGCAGTTTAGCAGACAATAGCAATCAGCCCCAGCATTTT
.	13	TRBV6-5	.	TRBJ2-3	CAASGGRADTQYF	TGTGCCGCTTCGGGGGGCAGGGCAGATACGCAGTATTTT
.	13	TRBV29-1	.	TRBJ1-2	CSAGAQFTYGYTF	TGCAGCGCCGGAGCGCAGTTCACTTATGGCTACACCTTC
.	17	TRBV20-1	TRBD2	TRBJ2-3	CSARDPTSGVRTDTQYF	TGCAGTGCTAGAGATCCAACTAGCGGGGTACGCACAGATACGCAGTATTTT
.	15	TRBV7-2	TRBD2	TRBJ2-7	CASSQGLAGLNEQYF	TGTGCCAGCAGCCAAGGACTAGCGGGCCTCAATGAGCAGTACTTC
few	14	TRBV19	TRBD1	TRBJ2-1	CASGGTGDSNEQFF	TGTGCCAGTGGTGGGACAGGTGATAGCAATGAGCAGTTCTTC
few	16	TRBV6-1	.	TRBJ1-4	CASSDQGHSGDEKLFF	TGTGCCAGCAGTGACCAAGGGCACAGCGGCGATGAAAAACTGTTTTTT
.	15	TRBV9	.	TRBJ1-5	CASSPGVPTNQPQHF	TGTGCCAGCAGCCCCGGAGTTCCTACGAATCAGCCCCAGCATTTT
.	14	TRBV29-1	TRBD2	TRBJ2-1	CSVGGGLAGDEQFF	TGCAGCGTTGGGGGGGGGCTAGCGGGAGATGAGCAGTTCTTC
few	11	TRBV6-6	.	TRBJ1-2	CATGTLGGYTF	TGTGCCACCGGGACCCTCGGTGGCTACACCTTC
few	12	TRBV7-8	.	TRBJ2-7	CASSLVGLEQYF	TGTGCCAGCAGCTTAGTAGGACTCGAGCAGTACTTC
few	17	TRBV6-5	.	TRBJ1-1	CASSYSWTRAMNTEAFF	TGTGCCAGCAGTTACTCCTGGACAAGGGCCATGAACACTGAAGCTTTCTTT
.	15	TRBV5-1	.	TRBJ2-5	CASSARVAVQETQYF	TGCGCCAGCAGCGCCCGTGTGGCGGTTCAAGAGACCCAGTACTTC
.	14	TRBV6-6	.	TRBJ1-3	CASTHDTSGNTIYF	TGTGCCAGCACCCACGACACCAGTGGAAACACCATATATTTT
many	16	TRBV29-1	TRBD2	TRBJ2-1	CSVDPSTSPTYNEQFF	TGCAGCGTTGACCCCTCGACTAGCCCCACCTACAATGAGCAGTTCTTC